A single sample gave rise to the 7 T cell receptor beta chains below, sequenced in a study of cytomegalovirus exposure and HLA in healthy donors. PCR employed 60 Vbeta and 13 Jbeta primers. Some clones are missing from TCRdb's copy, which holds only in-frame ones; the method was immunoSEQ multiplex PCR. In the table there are approximately 170,000 clones, roughly 81% of which are singletons. The sequencing sample was made of PBMCs. These receptors were taken from a woman in her twenties or thirties in good health and CMV-seropositive.

This clone was recorded a few times. The J gene is TRBJ2-5, the V gene TRBV5-1; D is undetermined. The germline V gene has CDR1 SGHRS and CDR2 YFSETQ. Trimming removed 2 bases at V and 5 bases at J, with 13 bases between. The length of the CDR3 is 14 residues. CDR3 sequence reads: CASSFPEARETQYF. The CDR3 region has the DNA TGCGCCAGCAGCTTCCCCGAGGCGCGGGAGACCCAGTACTTC.

This chain joins TRBV5-8 and TRBJ2-3; TRBD2 matches 13 bases. CDR1 is SGHTS and CDR2 is YDEGEE in the germline V gene. V was pared by 4 bases and J by 4 bases, with 3 bases of the junction left unmatched. The CDR3 is 15 residues long. As DNA, the CDR3 is TGTGCCAGCAGCACCGGACTAGCGGGGGCAGATACGCAGTATTTT. It yields the protein CASSTGLAGADTQYF.

The gene calls are TRBV19 and TRBJ2-1; 11 bases agree with TRBD2. Losses at the gene ends were 4 bases for V and 0 bases for J; bases not matched to a gene: 5. Germline CDR1 reads LNHDA; CDR2 reads SQIVND (reference sequence). This CDR3 has 17 residues. CDR3 nucleotide sequence: TGTGCCAGTAGTACCTCCGGGACTAGCGGCTCCTACAATGAGCAGTTCTTC. This gives the protein CASSTSGTSGSYNEQFF. Full variable domain (outside the CDR3, taken from reference TRBV19 and TRBJ2-1): DGGITQSPKYLFRKEGQNVTLSCEQNLNHDAMYWYRQDPGQGLRLIYYSQIVNDFQKGDIAEGYSVSREKKESFPLTVTSAQKNPTAFYLCASSTSGTSGSYNEQFFGPGTRLTVL.

The rearrangement joins TRBV4-2 to TRBJ2-1; 7 positions agree with TRBD2. The CDR3 extends over 16 amino acids. V gave up 3 bases and J gave up 7 bases; unmatched junction bases: 12. Germline V CDR1 and CDR2: LGHNA, YNFKEQ. CDR3 sequence reads: CASSHPSLNSGNEQFF. CDR3 sequence (DNA): TGTGCCAGCAGCCATCCTAGCCTCAATAGCGGGAATGAGCAGTTCTTC.

This clone was counted only a few times. The rearrangement joins TRBV15 to TRBJ2-1, with 12 bases lining up with TRBD2. Trimming took 3 bases from V and 7 from J; bases not matched to a gene: 4. CDR3 length: 15 amino acids. In germline, CDR1 is LNHNV, CDR2 YYDKDF (reference sequence). The CDR3, as DNA: TGTGCCACCAGCAGTCCCCTAGCGGGAGGGAATGAGCAGTTCTTC. Translating gives CATSSPLAGGNEQFF.

CDR3 region: CASSSGVSGELFF. CDR3 sequence (DNA): TGCGCCAGCAGCTCCGGGGTAAGCGGGGAGCTGTTTTTT. The chain carries TRBV5-1 and TRBJ2-2, with a tentative D call TRBD2 (5 bases). CDR3 length equals 13 residues. The germline gives CDR1 SGHRS, CDR2 YFSETQ. The V end lost 3 bases, the J end lost 7 bases, and 10 bases lay between the germline ends.

The chain uses TRBV11-2 and TRBJ2-1, with 7 nucleotides matching TRBD2. The germline V gene has CDR1 SGHAT and CDR2 FQNNGV. J lost 7 bases, V lost 4 bases, and 1 base had no gene match. The CDR3 spans 12 residues. CDR3 region: CASSYSGNEQFF. CDR3 nucleotide sequence: TGTGCCAGCAGCTATAGCGGGAATGAGCAGTTCTTC.